This T cell receptor beta chain was captured by sequencing in a study of blood T cell repertoires in COVID-19 (dated by TCRdb to the early 2020s). Broadly, across the study: Collaborator samples came from the United States, Italy and Spain and covered acute and convalescent phases of COVID-19. The samples were drawn from two sources: the first 160 participants of the ongoing ImmuneRACE study, and fewer than 1,500 subjects contributed by 6 global collaborators. The material from the prospective study consisted of cDNA or gDNA derived from T cells, B-cell-depleted T cells, or PBMCs. Subjects who had been exposed to COVID-19, were actively infected with it, or had recovered from it provided the deeply sampled blood TCRbeta repertoires that made up the dataset. Where HLA class I and class II types were available, the types were taken from metadata supplied by the sample provider, not from assay-based typing. The repertoires were released in a freely available public database meant as a resource for research on the immune response to SARS-CoV-2. Sample metadata almost always included a de-identified subject ID, COVID-19 status, age in years and sex.

CDR1 and CDR2, looked up from the germline V gene, are MRHNA and SNTAGT. The cysteine opens and the phenylalanine closes a CDR3 of 14 amino acids. Of all the DNA, just the CDR3 is kept, 42 bases in frame from base 1. At the junction V is shortened by 8 bases and J by 9 bases; bases outside the gene matches: 13. In this sample, this clone turned up once. Its antigen is currently not known. No much larger clone is present one base from it, and per-base qualities are unavailable. Each collaborating institution followed its own protocols to collect whole blood in K2EDTA tubes. For TCRbeta analysis, collaborator samples were shipped as frozen whole blood, as isolated PBMCs, or as DNA extracted from either sample type. TCRbeta CDR3 regions were amplified from genomic DNA using the immunoSEQ Assay, a bias-controlled multiplex PCR. In the paper's pipeline: Nucleated cell counts per sample were estimated from amplification of reference gene primers within the assay. To quantify the absolute abundance of each unique TCRbeta CDR3 rearrangement, sequence reads were collapsed and filtered. Productive Simpson clonality was computed per sample as the square root of Simpson's diversity index over productive rearrangements. TCRdb's version of the immuneACCESS table is confined to in-frame rearrangements and falls short of the full clone set. An unresolved V gene accounts for under half of the shortfall where checked; the remainder is of unknown origin. V and J calls and clone size are copied from that table; D and trimming were computed from the DNA. This sample holds over 90,000 clones; 84% were observed only once. The leading ten clones occupy about an eighth of the sample.

General conclusions and limits of the study: The quantity of clinical and demographic metadata differed by source and by participant and was supplied without curation.

This TCR was sampled from a human donor in a cohort sampled during active or convalescent COVID-19. The sequence links TRBV6-4 to TRBJ2-1; 7 central bases correspond to TRBD2. Sequencing used peripheral blood. The bases are TGTGCCAGCGCCCGGGACTACAGTAGTAGTGAGCAGTTCTTC. Translated, it gives CASARDYSSSEQFF.